This T cell receptor (beta chain) was retrieved from a study of control samples from healthy donors and cancer patients. Clones were sequenced by immunoSEQ multiplex PCR, and TCRdb holds only the in-frame ones, with some missing. The sample carries roughly 120,000 clones, 88% recorded once. This clonotype was obtained from a man aged 40-49 years in good health. The specimen sequenced was blood.

The CDR3 DNA follows: TGTGCCAGCAGTTACCCGGGAAATGCGGGAAACACCATATATTTT. As protein: CASSYPGNAGNTIYF. The J gene is TRBJ1-3, the V gene TRBV6-6; no clear D. Trimming removed 2 bases at V and 4 bases at J, with 12 bases between. The CDR3 runs to 15 residues. The germline gives CDR1 MNHNY, CDR2 SVGAGI (reference sequence).